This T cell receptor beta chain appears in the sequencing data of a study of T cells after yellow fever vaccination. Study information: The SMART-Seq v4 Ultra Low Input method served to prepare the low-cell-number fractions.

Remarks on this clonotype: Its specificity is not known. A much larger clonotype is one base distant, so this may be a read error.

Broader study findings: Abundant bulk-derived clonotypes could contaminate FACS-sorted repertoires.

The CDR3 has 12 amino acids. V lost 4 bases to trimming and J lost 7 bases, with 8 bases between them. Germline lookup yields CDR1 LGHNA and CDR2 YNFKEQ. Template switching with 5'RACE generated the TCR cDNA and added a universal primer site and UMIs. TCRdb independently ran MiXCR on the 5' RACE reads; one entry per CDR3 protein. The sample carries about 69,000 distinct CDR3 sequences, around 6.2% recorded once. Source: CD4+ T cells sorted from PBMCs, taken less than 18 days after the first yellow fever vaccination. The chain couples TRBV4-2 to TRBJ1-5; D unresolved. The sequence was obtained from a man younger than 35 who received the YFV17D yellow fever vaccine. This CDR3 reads CASSRIGQPQHF. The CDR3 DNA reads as TGTGCCAGCAGCCGGATCGGCCAGCCCCAGCATTTT.